The next 25 T cell receptor beta chains were all read from a single sample in a study of metastatic and nonmetastatic thyroid tumors. TCRdb reanalyzed the PCR reads via MiXCR. The table records about 39,000 clones, 15% to 20% of them present only once. All patients were treatment-naive before thyroid surgery. The sequenced sample was blood. The receptors derive from a female donor with papillary thyroid cancer or a benign thyroid nodule (not recorded which). Some clones in this sample may be carry-over from other donors' samples.

Concerning this clone: This could be a read error, since a much larger clone is one nucleotide away. This chain uses TRBV3-1 with TRBJ1-2, with D maybe TRBD1 (6 bases). CDR1 and CDR2 (germline): LGHDT, YNNKEL (reference sequence). This CDR3 has 14 amino acids. The CDR3, as DNA: TGTGCCAACAGCCAAGGGGGGAGGGACTATGGCTACACCTTC. Translated: CANSQGGRDYGYTF.

This clone has at least ten counts. V is TRBV4-1 and J is TRBJ2-1; TRBD2 agrees at 7 bases. The CDR3 is made up of 15 amino acids. With 3 bases clipped from V and 3 bases from J, the junction kept 5 bases outside the gene matches. CDR1 is MGHRA and CDR2 is YSYEKL in the germline V gene. The CDR3 is CASSHLGLVYNEQFF. CDR3 nucleotides: TGCGCCAGCAGCCACTTAGGACTAGTCTACAATGAGCAGTTCTTC.

Ten or more counts support this clone. The sample has other DNA sequences that encode this CDR3 too. J is TRBJ2-1 and V is TRBV20-1; 7 nucleotides align to TRBD2. Germline V gives CDR1 DFQATT, CDR2 SNEGSKA (reference sequence). The CDR3 length is 15 residues. The trim removed 5 bases at V and 7 bases at J, leaving 14 bases unmatched. The CDR3 bases are TGCAGTGCTGCTGGAGGGGTAGCGGGTGGGAATGAGCAGTTCTTC. Its protein product is CSAAGGVAGGNEQFF.

This clone turned up a few times. Sequence at one end of the junction differs from germline and may be a read error. The chain combines TRBV6-4 with TRBJ1-2; D is ambiguous. The germline CDR1 and CDR2 sequences are MRHNA and SNTAGT. The CDR3 has 15 residues. As DNA, the CDR3 is TGTGCCAGCAGTGACACGACGGAGGTGGGCTATGGCTTCACCTTC. Translating it yields CASSDTTEVGYGFTF.

The genes are TRBV6-2 or TRBV6-3 and TRBJ2-7, with D tentatively TRBD1 (7 bases). Trimming shortened V by 10 bases and J by 2 bases, and 21 bases separated the two germline ends. The CDR3 length is 15 residues. Germline values: CDR1 MNHEY, CDR2 SVGEGT. The CDR3 DNA follows: TGTGCCACCACCGACAGGGACTTTCCTACCTACGAGCAGTACTTC. Protein sequence: CATTDRDFPTYEQYF.

This clone was seen a handful of times. V and J are TRBV20-1 and TRBJ2-5, with TRBD2 matching over 13 bases. The CDR3 extends over 15 amino acids. Trimming cost V 5 bases and J 1 base; bases outside gene matches: 4. Germline CDR1 and CDR2: DFQATT and SNEGSKA (reference sequence). This chain's CDR3 is CSAGLAGVLQETQYF. In DNA form, the CDR3 reads TGCAGTGCTGGACTAGCGGGAGTCCTCCAAGAGACCCAGTACTTC.

This clone has at least ten counts. This chain joins TRBV12-3 or TRBV12-4 and TRBJ2-3; TRBD1 matches 10 bases. The CDR3 spans 16 residues. V dropped 5 bases and J dropped 2; count of bases not matched to a gene: 7. The CDR3: CASSLWTGGSTDTQYF. CDR3 coding DNA: TGTGCCAGCAGTCTATGGACAGGGGGTTCCACAGATACGCAGTATTTT.

This clone has ten or more counts. The chain carries TRBV25-1 and TRBJ2-7; 8 positions agree with TRBD2. This CDR3 region has 14 residues. Germline V lookup: CDR1 MGHDK, CDR2 SYGVNS. V lost 6 bases, J lost 4 bases, and 8 bases stayed unmatched. CDR3 sequence reads: CASSREGGSYEQYF. CDR3 nucleotide sequence: TGTGCCAGCAGCCGGGAGGGAGGCTCGTACGAGCAGTACTTC.

This clone was seen many times. This chain joins TRBV2 and TRBJ1-3; D remains ambiguous. Germline V gene data show CDR1 as SNHLY and CDR2 as FYNNEI. This CDR3 contains 14 residues. V was pared by 2 bases and J by 0 bases, with 5 bases between. Written as DNA, the CDR3 is TGTGCCAGCAGTGAAACAAGCTCTGGAAACACCATATATTTT. It is translated as CASSETSSGNTIYF.

This clone appeared a few times. The gene calls are TRBV6-2 or TRBV6-3 and TRBJ1-5; TRBD1 matches at 11 bases. CDR1 and CDR2 (germline): MNHEY, SVGEGT. The J segment lost 2 bases and the V segment lost 2 bases, leaving 5 bases of the junction unmatched. The CDR3 totals 17 residues. The CDR3 sequence is CASSYRTGGFGNQPQHF. In DNA form, the CDR3 reads TGTGCCAGCAGTTACCGGACAGGGGGCTTTGGCAATCAGCCCCAGCATTTT.

The chain couples TRBV4-1 to TRBJ1-1, with a possible D match to TRBD1 (6 bases). Germline V gene sequence: CDR1 MGHRA, CDR2 YSYEKL. The CDR3 is 14 residues long. Trimming stripped 6 bases from V and 5 bases from J, with 16 bases between. Here the CDR3 reads CASRGTLKGTEAFF. The CDR3 DNA sequence: TGCGCCAGCAGGGGGACACTAAAGGGAACTGAAGCTTTCTTT.

This clone was counted ten times or more. The chain has TRBV5-1 and TRBJ2-3; D is ambiguous. The germline V gene has CDR1 SGHRS and CDR2 YFSETQ. Trimming stripped 4 bases from V and 0 bases from J, with 9 bases between. CDR3 length: 14 residues. The CDR3 bases are TGCGCCAGCAGCCCTCGGACGAGCACAGATACGCAGTATTTT. Translated, it gives CASSPRTSTDTQYF.

This clone was counted a few times. This chain uses TRBV28 with TRBJ2-6, with D perhaps TRBD1 or TRBD2 (5 bases each). Between the trimmed V and J ends, which lost 6 bases and 4 bases, there was a span of 19 bases. There are 17 residues in the CDR3. Germline CDR1 is MDHEN and CDR2 is SYDVKM. CDR3 in amino acids: CASRNRDGGLGANVLTF. The CDR3 DNA reads TGTGCCAGCAGAAACCGGGACGGCGGTTTGGGGGCCAACGTCCTGACTTTC.

Many counts were recorded for this clone. This may be a read error: a much more frequent sequence differs by one nucleotide. The chain uses TRBV2 and TRBJ1-2, with D tentatively TRBD1 (5 bases). Trimming pared 4 bases from V and 6 bases from J, leaving 15 bases between. Germline CDR1 and CDR2: SNHLY and FYNNEI. The CDR3 has 14 residues. The CDR3 is CASSGGWGTHGYTF. DNA for the CDR3: TGTGCCAGCAGTGGGGGCTGGGGGACCCATGGCTACACCTTC.

This clone was counted many times. The gene calls are TRBV18 and TRBJ1-3, with no clear D. The CDR3 is 15 amino acids. V lost 3 bases to trimming and J lost 0 bases, with 9 bases between them. Germline V lookup: CDR1 KGHSH, CDR2 LQKENI. The CDR3 DNA follows: TGTGCCAGCTCACCGTCCATCACCTCTGGAAACACCATATATTTT. This translates into CASSPSITSGNTIYF.

The sample holds many counts of this clone. This chain joins TRBV9 and TRBJ2-5; 7 bases line up with TRBD2. The length of the CDR3 is 15 residues. CDR1 and CDR2 (germline): SGDLS, YYNGEE. With V trimmed by 0 bases and J by 4 bases, 6 bases remained unmatched. This chain's CDR3 is CASSVGGSPRETQYF. In DNA form, the CDR3 reads TGTGCCAGCAGCGTAGGCGGGAGCCCGAGAGAGACCCAGTACTTC.

Note on this clone: A much larger clone is a single base away; this may be a read error. Other DNA sequences in this sample translate to the same CDR3. The rearrangement links TRBV5-1 to TRBJ1-4; the D is unclear. V was shortened by 5 bases and J by 8 bases, with 10 bases between the two germline ends. Germline V gives CDR1 SGHRS, CDR2 YFSETQ. The CDR3 sequence is 12 residues long. In nucleotides, the CDR3 is TGCGCCAGCAGGGGCAGTCAGGAAAAACTGTTTTTT. The encoded protein is CASRGSQEKLFF.

This clone was seen a handful of times. A much larger clone differs by one base, so this may be a read error. CDR3 loop: CASSQDDSGSIEQYF. The CDR3, as DNA: TGTGCCAGCAGCCAAGACGATAGCGGGAGTATAGAGCAGTACTTC. This chain uses TRBV3-1 with TRBJ2-7; 9 nucleotides align to TRBD2. CDR3 length: 15 residues. CDR1 and CDR2 (germline): LGHDT, YNNKEL (reference sequence). The junction had 7 bases not matched to a gene; V was cut back by 0 bases and J by 7 bases.

Ten or more counts support this clone. This may come from a read error, since a much larger clone is one base off. V is TRBV5-1 and J is TRBJ1-2; a weak D match, TRBD1 (5 bases). There are 14 residues in the CDR3. Germline V gene lookup returns CDR1 SGHRS and CDR2 YFSETQ. CDR3 loop: CAGSGGDWNYGYTF. In DNA form, the CDR3 reads TGCGCCGGCAGCGGCGGGGACTGGAACTATGGCTACACCTTC.

This clone was seen a few times. The V gene is TRBV15, the J gene TRBJ1-5, with D unresolved. Trimming took 5 bases from V and 0 from J, leaving 11 bases between them. CDR3 length: 15 residues. In germline, CDR1 is LNHNV, CDR2 YYDKDF (reference sequence). The CDR3 region has the DNA TGTGCCACCAGCCGAGGGTCGGTTAGCAATCAGCCCCAGCATTTT. Protein: CATSRGSVSNQPQHF.

This clone was found many times. This chain connects TRBV5-1 to TRBJ2-3; tentative D call: TRBD1 (5 bases). V was shortened by 0 bases and J by 3 bases, with 14 bases between the two germline ends. This CDR3 spans 16 amino acids. Germline V CDR1 and CDR2: SGHRS, YFSETQ. In DNA, the CDR3 is TGCGCCAGCAGCTTGGCCAGGGAAAGGTTTACAGATACGCAGTATTTT. Protein: CASSLARERFTDTQYF. The full variable domain, rest sourced from reference TRBV5-1 and TRBJ2-3, is KAGVTQTPRYLIKTRGQQVTLSCSPISGHRSVSWYQQTPGQGLQFLFEYFSETQRNKGNFPGRFSGRQFSNSRSEMNVSTLELGDSALYLCASSLARERFTDTQYFGPGTRLTVL.

In its sample, this clone is medium-sized (0.01 to 0.1%). The rearrangement uses TRBV28 and TRBJ2-7; a weak D match, TRBD2 (5 bases). The CDR3 consists of 12 residues. Trimming took 8 bases from V and 7 from J, leaving 15 bases between them. Germline CDR1 MDHEN, CDR2 SYDVKM. The CDR3: CASGLSGVEQYF. In nucleotides, the CDR3 is TGTGCCAGCGGCCTGTCCGGGGTAGAGCAGTACTTC.

This clone was seen many times. V is TRBV20-1 and J is TRBJ1-4; 11 nucleotides align to TRBD1. Germline CDR1 DFQATT, CDR2 SNEGSKA (reference sequence). V was pared by 1 base and J by 10 bases, with 8 bases of the junction left unmatched. The CDR3 sequence is 15 residues long. CDR3 DNA sequence: TGCAGTGCTAGAGCTCGGACAGGGGGCGCGGGAAAACTGTTTTTT. It codes for CSARARTGGAGKLFF.

This clone was seen repeatedly, ten times or more. The same CDR3 arises from other DNA sequences in this sample as well. The gene calls are TRBV2 and TRBJ2-2, with 8 bases that match TRBD1. The length of the CDR3 is 16 residues. V lost 6 bases and J lost 8; bases outside the gene matches: 14. The V gene's germline CDR1 is SNHLY and CDR2 FYNNEI. The chain's CDR3 is CASRGMDRALSGELFF. In nucleotides, the CDR3 is TGTGCCAGCAGGGGGATGGACAGGGCGTTAAGTGGGGAGCTGTTTTTT. Drawing the rest from reference TRBV2 and TRBJ2-2, the complete variable domain is EPEVTQTPSHQVTQMGQEVILRCVPISNHLYFYWYRQILGQKVEFLVSFYNNEISEKSEIFDDQFSVERPDGSNFTLKIRSTKLEDSAMYFCASRGMDRALSGELFFGEGSRLTVL.

The V and J genes are TRBV7-9 and TRBJ2-1; perhaps TRBD1 as D (6 bases). This CDR3 is built from 13 residues. The ends were cut back, 5 bases at V and 7 bases at J, with 12 bases in the middle. The germline V gene encodes CDR1 SEHNR and CDR2 FQNEAQ (reference sequence). CDR3 residues: CASSARGINEQFF. The CDR3 DNA reads TGTGCCAGCAGCGCAAGGGGGATAAATGAGCAGTTCTTC.